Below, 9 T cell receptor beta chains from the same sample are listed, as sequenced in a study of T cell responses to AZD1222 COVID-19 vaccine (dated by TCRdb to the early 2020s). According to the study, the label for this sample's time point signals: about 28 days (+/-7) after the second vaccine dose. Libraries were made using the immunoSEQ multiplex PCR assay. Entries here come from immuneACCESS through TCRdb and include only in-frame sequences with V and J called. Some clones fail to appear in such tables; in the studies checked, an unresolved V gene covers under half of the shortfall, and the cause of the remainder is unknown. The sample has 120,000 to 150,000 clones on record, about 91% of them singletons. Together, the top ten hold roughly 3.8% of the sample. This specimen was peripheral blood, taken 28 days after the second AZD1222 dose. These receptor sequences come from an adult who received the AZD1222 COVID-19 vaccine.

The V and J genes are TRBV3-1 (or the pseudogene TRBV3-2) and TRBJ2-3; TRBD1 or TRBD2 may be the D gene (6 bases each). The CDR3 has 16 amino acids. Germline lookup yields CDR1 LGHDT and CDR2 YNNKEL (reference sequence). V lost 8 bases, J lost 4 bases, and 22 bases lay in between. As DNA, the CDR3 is TGTGCCAGCTCCTCAGGGCTTGGGGGGCGCGCAGATACGCAGTATTTT. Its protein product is CASSSGLGGRADTQYF.

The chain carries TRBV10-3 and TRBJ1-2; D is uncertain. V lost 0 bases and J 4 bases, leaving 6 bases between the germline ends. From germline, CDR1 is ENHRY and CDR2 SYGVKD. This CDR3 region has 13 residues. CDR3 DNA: TGTGCCATCAGTGAGTCCGGGCTCTATGGCTACACCTTC. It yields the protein CAISESGLYGYTF.

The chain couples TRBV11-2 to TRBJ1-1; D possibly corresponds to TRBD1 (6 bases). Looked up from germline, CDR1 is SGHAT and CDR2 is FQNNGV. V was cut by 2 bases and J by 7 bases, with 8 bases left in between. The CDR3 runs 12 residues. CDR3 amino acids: CASSLQGHEAFF. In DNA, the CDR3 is TGTGCCAGCAGCTTACAGGGGCATGAAGCTTTCTTT. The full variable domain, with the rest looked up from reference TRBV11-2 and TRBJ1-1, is EAGVAQSPRYKIIEKRQSVAFWCNPISGHATLYWYQQILGQGPKLLIQFQNNGVVDDSQLPKDRFSAERLKGVDSTLKIQPAKLEDSAVYLCASSLQGHEAFFGQGTRLTVV.

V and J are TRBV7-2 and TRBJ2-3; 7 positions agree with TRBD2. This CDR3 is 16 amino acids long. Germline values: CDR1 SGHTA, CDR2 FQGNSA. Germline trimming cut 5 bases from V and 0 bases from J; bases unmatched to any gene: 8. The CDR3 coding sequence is TGTGCCAGCAGCCGGGCTAGCGGACCTAGCACAGATACGCAGTATTTT. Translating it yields CASSRASGPSTDTQYF.

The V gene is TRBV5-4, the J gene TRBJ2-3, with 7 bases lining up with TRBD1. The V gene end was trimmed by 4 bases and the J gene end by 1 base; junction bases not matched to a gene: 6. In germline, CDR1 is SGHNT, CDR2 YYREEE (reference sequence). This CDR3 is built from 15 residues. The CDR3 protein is CASSVKGGRTDTQYF. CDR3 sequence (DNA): TGTGCCAGCAGCGTTAAAGGGGGCCGCACAGATACGCAGTATTTT. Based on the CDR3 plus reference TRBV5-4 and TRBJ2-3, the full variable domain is ETGVTQSPTHLIKTRGQQVTLRCSSQSGHNTVSWYQQALGQGPQFIFQYYREEENGRGNFPPRFSGLQFPNYSSELNVNALELDDSALYLCASSVKGGRTDTQYFGPGTRLTVL.

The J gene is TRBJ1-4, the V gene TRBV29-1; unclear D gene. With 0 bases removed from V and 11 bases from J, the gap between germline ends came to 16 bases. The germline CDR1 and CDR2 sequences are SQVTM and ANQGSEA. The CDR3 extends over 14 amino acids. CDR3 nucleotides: TGCAGCGTTGAAGAACAGCGAGGCTTCGGGAAACTGTTTTTT. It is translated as CSVEEQRGFGKLFF.

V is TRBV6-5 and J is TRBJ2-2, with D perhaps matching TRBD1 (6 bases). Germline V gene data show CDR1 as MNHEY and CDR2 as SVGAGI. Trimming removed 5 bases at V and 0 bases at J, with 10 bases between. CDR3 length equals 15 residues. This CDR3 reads CASSPTGPNTGELFF. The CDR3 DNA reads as TGTGCCAGCAGTCCGACAGGACCGAACACCGGGGAGCTGTTTTTT.

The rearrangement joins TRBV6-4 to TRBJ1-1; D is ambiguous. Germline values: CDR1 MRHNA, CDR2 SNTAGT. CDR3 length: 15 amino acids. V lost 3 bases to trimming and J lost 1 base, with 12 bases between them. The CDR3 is CASSESWEGNTEAFF. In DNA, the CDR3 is TGTGCCAGCAGTGAGAGTTGGGAAGGGAACACTGAAGCTTTCTTT.

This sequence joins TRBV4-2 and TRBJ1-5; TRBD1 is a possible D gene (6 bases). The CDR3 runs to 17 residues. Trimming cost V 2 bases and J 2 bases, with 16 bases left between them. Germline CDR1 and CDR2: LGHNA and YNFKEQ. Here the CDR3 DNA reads TGTGCCAGCAGCCAATCACAGGGTTCCCGCCGCAATCAGCCCCAGCATTTT. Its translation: CASSQSQGSRRNQPQHF.